The sequence of this TCR beta chain was determined in a study of T cells in localized non-small cell lung cancer. Study results and caveats: Density of T cells in blood, when higher, went with longer overall survival.

The CDR3 is made up of 13 amino acids. Germline assignment: CDR1 SGDLS and CDR2 YYNGEE. V lost 5 bases and J lost 2, with 11 bases in between. TCRdb's table, derived via immunoSEQ multiplex PCR, lists solely in-frame clones and lacks some. The table lists more than 25,000 clones, approximately 90% of them singletons. This clone has just a few counts. Its specificity is not known. The receptor comes from a woman between 35 and 75 years old with stage I lung adenocarcinoma. Specimen: peripheral blood, collected before any cancer treatment. This chain links TRBV9 with TRBJ2-7, with TRBD1 as a possible D gene (5 bases). DNA of the CDR3: TGTGCCAGCAGTCAGGGCGATCCCTACGAGCAGTACTTC. It codes for CASSQGDPYEQYF.